Listed below are T cell receptor beta chains from one sample, sequenced in a study of PD-1 blockade in classical Hodgkin lymphoma. Generated by immunoSEQ multiplex PCR, the TCRdb table keeps only in-frame clones and is missing some. The sample shows under 20,000 clones, roughly 77% of them seen only once. Sample: peripheral blood mononuclear cells (PBMCs), taken before the second cycle of nivolumab. Receptor source: a human donor with classical Hodgkin lymphoma. Each CDR3 is given with its conserved first and last residue. The order of the fields is V gene, clone size, J gene, D gene, CDR3 DNA, CDR3 protein. The D gene is left open where the match is weak. Size is stated for part of the rows, as once, few or many counts, or as a class when the clone is expanded.

V gene: TRBV27; clone size: NA; J gene: TRBJ2-7; D gene: TRBD2; CDR3 DNA: TGTGCCACCAGACGACTAGCGGGAGGTAGAGTGTCGGTCGAGCAGTACTTC; CDR3 protein: CATRRLAGGRVSVEQYF
V gene: TRBV4-3; clone size: NA; J gene: TRBJ2-7; D gene: NA; CDR3 DNA: TGCGCCAGCAGCCAATTACAGAGCTACGAGCAGTACTTC; CDR3 protein: CASSQLQSYEQYF
V gene: TRBV7-2; clone size: NA; J gene: TRBJ2-7; D gene: NA; CDR3 DNA: TGTGCCAGCAGCTTAGAAAGGGCTACAGGCAACGAGCAGTACTTC; CDR3 protein: CASSLERATGNEQYF
V gene: TRBV28; clone size: NA; J gene: TRBJ1-4; D gene: NA; CDR3 DNA: TGTGCCAGCAGTCTCCCGGGACACCCCGGGGGTGAAAAACTGTTTTTT; CDR3 protein: CASSLPGHPGGEKLFF
V gene: TRBV6-5; clone size: NA; J gene: TRBJ2-2; D gene: TRBD2; CDR3 DNA: TGTGCCAGCAGTTACTCGACAGGACTAGCAACCGGGGAGCTGTTTTTT; CDR3 protein: CASSYSTGLATGELFF
V gene: TRBV13; clone size: NA; J gene: TRBJ2-3; D gene: TRBD2; CDR3 DNA: TGTGCCAGCAGCTTGTTTGGCCTAGCGGGAGAGTACACAGATACGCAGTATTTT; CDR3 protein: CASSLFGLAGEYTDTQYF
V gene: TRBV5-4; clone size: NA; J gene: TRBJ2-1; D gene: TRBD2; CDR3 DNA: TGTGCCAGCAGCTTGGGACTAGCGGGGCCCTACAGGAATGAGCAGTTCTTC; CDR3 protein: CASSLGLAGPYRNEQFF
V gene: TRBV4-2; clone size: medium-sized; J gene: TRBJ1-1; D gene: TRBD1; CDR3 DNA: TGTGCCAGCAGCCCACTTAATGCAGGGGGAACTGAAGCTTTCTTT; CDR3 protein: CASSPLNAGGTEAFF
V gene: TRBV5-1; clone size: NA; J gene: TRBJ2-2; D gene: TRBD1; CDR3 DNA: TGCGCCAGCAGCTTTGGACAGGTGAACACCGGGGAGCTGTTTTTT; CDR3 protein: CASSFGQVNTGELFF
V gene: TRBV7-6; clone size: once; J gene: TRBJ2-3; D gene: NA; CDR3 DNA: TGTGCCAGCAGCCGGGACCACACAGATACGCAGTATTTT; CDR3 protein: CASSRDHTDTQYF
V gene: TRBV19; clone size: NA; J gene: TRBJ1-2; D gene: NA; CDR3 DNA: TGTGCCAGTAGTACCGCCTCGGAGGGTGTCTATGGCTACACCTTC; CDR3 protein: CASSTASEGVYGYTF
V gene: TRBV2; clone size: NA; J gene: TRBJ1-3; D gene: NA; CDR3 DNA: TGTGCCAGCAGACGAGAACGGTCCTCTGGAAACACCATATATTTT; CDR3 protein: CASRRERSSGNTIYF
V gene: TRBV9; clone size: once; J gene: TRBJ2-7; D gene: TRBD1; CDR3 DNA: TGTGCCAGCAGCGTCGGACAGGGGGATTTCTACGAGCAGTACTTC; CDR3 protein: CASSVGQGDFYEQYF
V gene: TRBV4-3; clone size: NA; J gene: TRBJ1-1; D gene: NA; CDR3 DNA: TGCGCCAGCAGCCACGACGGACATCCGAACACTGAAGCTTTCTTT; CDR3 protein: CASSHDGHPNTEAFF
V gene: TRBV4-1; clone size: NA; J gene: TRBJ1-1; D gene: NA; CDR3 DNA: TGCGCCAGCAGTTATACGGGGGAGAACACTGAAGCTTTCTTT; CDR3 protein: CASSYTGENTEAFF
V gene: TRBV11-2; clone size: NA; J gene: TRBJ1-3; D gene: NA; CDR3 DNA: TGTGCCAGCAGCTTGCAAAGGGCTGGAAACACCATATATTTT; CDR3 protein: CASSLQRAGNTIYF
V gene: TRBV7-9; clone size: NA; J gene: TRBJ2-7; D gene: TRBD2; CDR3 DNA: TGTGCCAGCAGCTTAGCGGCTAGCGGGAGCTACGAGCAGTACTTC; CDR3 protein: CASSLAASGSYEQYF
V gene: TRBV6-5; clone size: NA; J gene: TRBJ2-1; D gene: TRBD1; CDR3 DNA: TGTGCCAGCAGTTATCGGGGGACAGGGACGAATGAGCAGTTCTTC; CDR3 protein: CASSYRGTGTNEQFF
V gene: TRBV5-6; clone size: once; J gene: TRBJ1-1; D gene: NA; CDR3 DNA: TGTGCCAGCAGCTTTTACCCGGGCCTGCACGGCGGGAACACTGAAGCTTTCTTT; CDR3 protein: CASSFYPGLHGGNTEAFF
V gene: TRBV19; clone size: NA; J gene: TRBJ1-5; D gene: TRBD1; CDR3 DNA: TGTGCCAGTAGTATGCCGACAGGGGTAAGTCAGCCCCAGCATTTT; CDR3 protein: CASSMPTGVSQPQHF
V gene: TRBV5-4; clone size: NA; J gene: TRBJ1-2; D gene: NA; CDR3 DNA: TGTGCCAGCAGCTTCCTGGGGGGATATGGCTACACCTTC; CDR3 protein: CASSFLGGYGYTF
V gene: TRBV14; clone size: NA; J gene: TRBJ2-7; D gene: NA; CDR3 DNA: TGTGCCAGCAGCCAAGATTCAACCCTGCGCTACGAGCAGTACTTC; CDR3 protein: CASSQDSTLRYEQYF
V gene: TRBV7-2; clone size: NA; J gene: TRBJ1-2; D gene: NA; CDR3 DNA: TGTGCCAGCAGCAAAGAGGGGGGGCAAGGCTACACCTTC; CDR3 protein: CASSKEGGQGYTF
V gene: TRBV6-5; clone size: NA; J gene: TRBJ2-2; D gene: NA; CDR3 DNA: TGTGCCAGCAGTTACACACAACGGGGGGAGCTGTTTTTT; CDR3 protein: CASSYTQRGELFF
V gene: TRBV4-1; clone size: NA; J gene: TRBJ1-4; D gene: TRBD1; CDR3 DNA: TGCGCCAGCAGCCTCGCCGGGACAGGAGACGAAAAACTGTTTTTT; CDR3 protein: CASSLAGTGDEKLFF
V gene: TRBV9; clone size: NA; J gene: TRBJ2-1; D gene: TRBD2; CDR3 DNA: TGTGCCAGCAGCGTAGAGGGGAGGGGCAGCCTTCCTAGCTCCTACAATGAGCAGTTCTTC; CDR3 protein: CASSVEGRGSLPSSYNEQFF
V gene: TRBV6-1; clone size: NA; J gene: TRBJ2-5; D gene: TRBD2; CDR3 DNA: TGTGCCAGCAGTCTAGCGGGAGGGGGCCAAGAGACCCAGTACTTC; CDR3 protein: CASSLAGGGQETQYF
V gene: TRBV10-3; clone size: NA; J gene: TRBJ2-7; D gene: TRBD1; CDR3 DNA: TGTGCCACCCGAAAAGGGGGATTGTGGACAGGGACCTACGAGCAGTACTTC; CDR3 protein: CATRKGGLWTGTYEQYF
V gene: TRBV21-1; clone size: NA; J gene: TRBJ1-5; D gene: NA; CDR3 DNA: TGTGCCAGCAGCAAAGAGACGAACAATCAGCCCCAGCATTTT; CDR3 protein: CASSKETNNQPQHF
V gene: TRBV7-6; clone size: NA; J gene: TRBJ2-2; D gene: TRBD1; CDR3 DNA: TGTGCCAGCAGCTTCGGGACGACAGGGGCGGACACCGGGGAGCTGTTTTTT; CDR3 protein: CASSFGTTGADTGELFF
V gene: TRBV18; clone size: NA; J gene: TRBJ1-1; D gene: NA; CDR3 DNA: TGTGCCAGCTCCTCTCAGGGGAACACTGAAGCTTTCTTT; CDR3 protein: CASSSQGNTEAFF
V gene: TRBV9; clone size: NA; J gene: TRBJ1-1; D gene: NA; CDR3 DNA: TGTGCCAGCAGCGACGGGGCCCTCCTATCCCCTGAAGCTTTCTTT; CDR3 protein: CASSDGALLSPEAFF
V gene: TRBV29-1; clone size: NA; J gene: TRBJ1-1; D gene: NA; CDR3 DNA: TGCAGCGTTGATGTAGTTGGGGGGAACACTGAAGCTTTCTTT; CDR3 protein: CSVDVVGGNTEAFF
V gene: TRBV7-6; clone size: NA; J gene: TRBJ2-1; D gene: NA; CDR3 DNA: TGTGCCAGCAGCTTAGACAGGTACAATGAGCAGTTCTTC; CDR3 protein: CASSLDRYNEQFF
V gene: TRBV4-1; clone size: NA; J gene: TRBJ2-7; D gene: TRBD2; CDR3 DNA: TGCGCCAGCAGCCAAGATCGCGGGAGCTACGAGCAGTACTTC; CDR3 protein: CASSQDRGSYEQYF
V gene: TRBV5-8; clone size: NA; J gene: TRBJ1-4; D gene: TRBD1; CDR3 DNA: TGTGCCAGCAGCCCGACAGGGGGAAAGGAAAAACTGTTTTTT; CDR3 protein: CASSPTGGKEKLFF
V gene: TRBV30; clone size: NA; J gene: TRBJ1-2; D gene: NA; CDR3 DNA: TGTGCCTGGACCCCGGACCTTGTCAGTGACTATGGCTACACCTTC; CDR3 protein: CAWTPDLVSDYGYTF
V gene: TRBV7-2; clone size: once; J gene: TRBJ2-3; D gene: NA; CDR3 DNA: TGTGCCAGCAGCGCAACTAGCTCCCTCGGAGATACGCAGTATTTT; CDR3 protein: CASSATSSLGDTQYF